This T cell receptor (beta chain) was captured in a study of graft-versus-host responses after intestinal transplantation. About the study: The transplants performed in recipients were multivisceral, liver-intestinal, or isolated intestinal. Study-level points and caveats: Association was observed between peak circulating GvH clone levels and early post-transplant HvG declines.

Comments on this clone: Its target is not known.

The ends lost 1 base at V and 2 bases at J; junction bases unmatched: 16. The germline V gene encodes CDR1 SEHNR and CDR2 FQNEAQ (reference sequence). The CDR3 is 19 amino acids. Repertoires were generated with immunoSEQ multiplex PCR, while TCRdb's copy carries only in-frame clones and drops some. The repertoire holds around 100,000 clones, roughly 89% seen once, with over 0.15% in the top ten. The chain recombines TRBV7-9 with TRBJ2-7, with TRBD1 matching 8 bases. The sequence was obtained from a human donor who was the organ donor for an intestinal transplant. The input for sequencing was unstimulated CD4+ T cells sorted from spleen or lymph node cells, taken before transplant. CDR3 DNA: TGTGCCAGCAGCTTAGTGGGAGGCAGGGGGCGAAAGGGACCCTACGAGCAGTACTTC. Translation gives CASSLVGGRGRKGPYEQYF.